This note documents a single T cell receptor (beta chain) sequence. This clonotype was observed a handful of times. This clone's antigen is unknown. No base-level quality is on record; no much larger clone is a single base apart. Bulk unsorted tissue served as the source for RNA extraction, and RNA quality was assessed using a NanoDrop ND-1000 and an Agilent 2100. The normal lung samples consisted of distant non-tumor tissue collected more than 3 cm from the tumor edge. Donors were newly diagnosed lung cancer patients admitted for thoracic surgery in China between August and November 2014, without prior chemotherapy. Patients who had received previous radiotherapy or chemotherapy, or who had another concurrent cancer, were excluded from the study. Surgical tissue pieces of roughly 1-2 cm3 were preserved in RNAlater solution and stored at -80 °C until use. The data are from a study of tumor and adjacent non-tumor tissue in lung cancer (dated by TCRdb to between 2017 and 2018). With regard to the full study: Patients with adenocarcinoma (approximately 11), squamous cell carcinoma (2) and small cell lung cancer (1) were included in the cohort. In total, sequencing yielded fewer than 150 million productive TCRbeta reads, which works out to an average of around 4.2 million reads per sample. Bulk TCRbeta repertoires were compared between lung tumor tissue and matched distant non-tumor lung tissue obtained from 15 lung cancer patients. Among the roughly 15 patients, ages ranged from about 30 to 80 years, roughly 10 were men and 5 were women, and disease was TNM stage I to III. A few dozen paired specimens, one tumor and one normal lung sample per patient, were profiled by TCRbeta CDR3 sequencing. Here is what the overall study found, with its caveats: In normal lung, the top 100 clones accounted for a significantly larger cumulative share of the repertoire than in tumor tissue. TCR diversity was significantly higher in younger patients, and higher tumor TCR diversity was associated with shorter overall and disease-free survival. The methods do not name the sequencing platform or mention unique molecular identifiers. TCR diversity (inverse Simpson) was significantly higher in tumor than in normal lung tissue (around 450 vs 160, P = 0.0075, Mann-Whitney U test). Only approximately 14 patients were in the cohort, and the authors stated that larger samples and more detailed clinical data are needed. Peripheral blood was not sequenced, so blood TCRbeta repertoires in these lung cancer patients were not examined.

Library generation was performed with multiplex PCR. Sequencing relied on an Illumina HiSeq 2500. TCRbeta libraries were constructed through three rounds of nested PCR with primers (Table S4) according to protocols adapted from ARM-PCR. Before sequencing, PCR products of 200-500 bp were cut from the gel and purified using the QIAquick gel extraction kit. On the authors' methods: Trimmomatic was used to clean the reads, FLASH was used to merge the reads into complete CDR3 sequences, and MiTCR was used to assign the reads to V(D)J germline segments. Clonal diversity was computed as the inverse Simpson's index with VDJtools. A read counted as productive if the sequence was in-frame and lacked a premature stop codon. The public reads were run again by TCRdb, first through fastp at Q25 and then through MiXCR, and only productive beta chains were kept. Records with the same CDR3 protein are collapsed into one entry carrying the most frequent genes and DNA. TCRdb, rather than the study authors, made the V and J calls. The sample table contains 50,000 or so distinct CDR3 sequences; only one count was recorded for 74% of them. In total, the top ten clones hold roughly 25% of the sample.

CDR1 SNHLY and CDR2 FYNNEI are derived from the germline V gene. The CDR3 runs 15 amino acids, cysteine and phenylalanine included. Only CDR3 DNA remains: 45 bases, in frame from the first base. Trimming removed 4 bases from V and 5 bases from J; the gene matches leave 9 bases unexplained. The clonotype comes from a woman aged 55-69 years with non-small cell lung cancer. Sequenced sample: distant non-tumor lung tissue. The chain is made from TRBV2 and TRBJ1-2, with 8 junctional bases fitting TRBD1. CDR3 region: CASSVTRQGWYGYTF. The nucleotides are TGTGCCAGCAGTGTAACGAGACAGGGGTGGTATGGCTACACCTTC.